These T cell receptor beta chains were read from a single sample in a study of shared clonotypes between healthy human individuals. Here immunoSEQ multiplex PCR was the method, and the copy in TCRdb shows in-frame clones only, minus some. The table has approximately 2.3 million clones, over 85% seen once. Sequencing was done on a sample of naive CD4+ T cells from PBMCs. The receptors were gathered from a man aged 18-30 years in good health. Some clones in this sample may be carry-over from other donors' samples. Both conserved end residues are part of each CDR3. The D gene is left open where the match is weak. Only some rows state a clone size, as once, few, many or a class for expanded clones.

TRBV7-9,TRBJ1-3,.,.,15,TGTGCCAGCAGCTTAGTTCCCCGCTCTGGAAACACCATATATTTT,CASSLVPRSGNTIYF
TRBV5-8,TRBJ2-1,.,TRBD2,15,TGTGCCAGCAGCCGTAGCGGGAGGGCGTACAATGAGCAGTTCTTC,CASSRSGRAYNEQFF
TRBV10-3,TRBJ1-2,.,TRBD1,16,TGTGCCATCAGTGAGTCGGGACAGAACGCTAACTATGGCTACACCTTC,CAISESGQNANYGYTF
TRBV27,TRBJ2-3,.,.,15,TGTGCCAGCAGTTTATGGGGGGCGCTGGCAGATACGCAGTATTTT,CASSLWGALADTQYF
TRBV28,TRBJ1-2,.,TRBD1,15,TGTGCCAGCAGTCCCTTGGGACAGGGGTCCTATGGCTACACCTTC,CASSPLGQGSYGYTF
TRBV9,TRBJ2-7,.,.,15,TGTGCCAGCAGCGTAGAAGCGGTGCCTTACTACGAGCAGTACTTC,CASSVEAVPYYEQYF
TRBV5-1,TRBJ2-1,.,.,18,TGCGCCAGCAGCTCGATAGCGACTACAGGGACCTCCTACAATGAGCAGTTCTTC,CASSSIATTGTSYNEQFF
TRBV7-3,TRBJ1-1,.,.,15,TGTGCCAGCAGCTTACAACGGGAATCGAACACTGAAGCTTTCTTT,CASSLQRESNTEAFF
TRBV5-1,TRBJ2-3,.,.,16,TGCGCCAGCAGCTTAGGCCTCCCAACTAGCACAGATACGCAGTATTTT,CASSLGLPTSTDTQYF
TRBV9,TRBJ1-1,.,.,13,TGTGCCAGCAGCCCCGGATTGAACACTGAAGCTTTCTTT,CASSPGLNTEAFF
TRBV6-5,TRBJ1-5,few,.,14,TGTGCCAGCAGCCGTACAGCCTTCAATCAGCCCCAGCATTTT,CASSRTAFNQPQHF
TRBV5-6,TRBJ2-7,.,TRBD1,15,TGTGCCAGCAGCTTGGAGGGACAGGGCTACTACGAGCAGTACTTC,CASSLEGQGYYEQYF
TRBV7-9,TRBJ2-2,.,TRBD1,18,TGTGCCAGCAGATTCGACAGGGGGCGGGCGCCGGACACCGGGGAGCTGTTTTTT,CASRFDRGRAPDTGELFF
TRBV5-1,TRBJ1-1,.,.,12,TGCGCCAGCAGCTTCCGGGGAACTGAAGCTTTCTTT,CASSFRGTEAFF
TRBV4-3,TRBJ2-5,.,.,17,TGCGCCAGCAGCCAAGATTGGGCAGCGGGCGTGCAAGAGACCCAGTACTTC,CASSQDWAAGVQETQYF
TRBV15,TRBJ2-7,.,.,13,TGTGCCACCAGAAACTCTATACGCTACGAGCAGTACTTC,CATRNSIRYEQYF
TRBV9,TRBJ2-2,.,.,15,TGTGCCAGCAGCGTAAGTTCACAGGGAGTCGGGGAGCTGTTTTTT,CASSVSSQGVGELFF
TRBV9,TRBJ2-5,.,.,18,TGTGCCAGCAGCGTAGGGTTTGGACCCGAATCTTTACAAGAGACCCAGTACTTC,CASSVGFGPESLQETQYF
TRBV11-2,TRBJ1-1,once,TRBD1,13,TGTGCCAGCAGCTTGACAGGGGGCACTGAAGCTTTCTTT,CASSLTGGTEAFF
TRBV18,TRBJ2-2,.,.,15,TGTGCCAGCTCACCAGTACAGGTGAACACCGGGGAGCTGTTTTTT,CASSPVQVNTGELFF
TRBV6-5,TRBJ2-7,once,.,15,TGTGCCAGCAGTTACTCCGAGGCGTATTCCTACGAGCAGTACTTC,CASSYSEAYSYEQYF
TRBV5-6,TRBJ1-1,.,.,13,TGTGCCAGCAGCTTTTATATGAACACTGAAGCTTTCTTT,CASSFYMNTEAFF
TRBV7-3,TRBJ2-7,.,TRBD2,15,TGTGCCAGCAGCTTAGGGACTAGCGGGAACTACGAGCAGTACTTC,CASSLGTSGNYEQYF
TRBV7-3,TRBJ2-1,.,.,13,TGTGCCAGCAGCTTCTCGGGGAGCAATGAGCAGTTCTTC,CASSFSGSNEQFF
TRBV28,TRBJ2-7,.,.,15,TGTGCCAGCAGCTCCCCCGGGACGGGTCCTTGGGAGCAGTACTTC,CASSSPGTGPWEQYF
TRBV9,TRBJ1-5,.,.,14,TGTGCCAGCAGCGCGACGGCTTTTGGTCAGCCCCAGCATTTT,CASSATAFGQPQHF
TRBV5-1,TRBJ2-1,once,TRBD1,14,TGCGCCAGCAGCACTTTGATGACAGGGAATGAGCAGTTCTTC,CASSTLMTGNEQFF
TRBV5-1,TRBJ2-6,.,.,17,TGCGCCAGCAGCTTGCGGGCCAGGAGCTCTGGGGCCAACGTCCTGACTTTC,CASSLRARSSGANVLTF
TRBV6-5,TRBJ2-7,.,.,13,TGTGCCAGCAGTCACGAGCAAACCTACGAGCAGTACTTC,CASSHEQTYEQYF